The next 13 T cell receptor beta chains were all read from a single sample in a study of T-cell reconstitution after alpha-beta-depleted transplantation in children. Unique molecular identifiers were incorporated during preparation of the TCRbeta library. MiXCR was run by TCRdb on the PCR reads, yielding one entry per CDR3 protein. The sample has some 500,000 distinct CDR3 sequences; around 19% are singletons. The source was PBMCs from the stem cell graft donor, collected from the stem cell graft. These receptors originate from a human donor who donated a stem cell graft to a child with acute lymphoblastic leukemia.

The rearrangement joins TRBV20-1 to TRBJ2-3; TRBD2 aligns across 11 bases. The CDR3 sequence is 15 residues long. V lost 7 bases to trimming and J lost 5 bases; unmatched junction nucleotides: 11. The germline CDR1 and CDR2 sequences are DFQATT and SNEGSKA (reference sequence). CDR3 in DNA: TGCAGTGGGGGGTCTAGCGGGAGGCCGGAAGATACGCAGTATTTT. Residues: CSGGSSGRPEDTQYF.

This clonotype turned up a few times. CDR3 in DNA: TGCAGCGTTGAAGTACTGGCGGCCAAAAACATTCAGTACTTC. It codes for CSVEVLAAKNIQYF. The chain employs TRBV29-1 and TRBJ2-4; D not certain. Germline loops: CDR1 SQVTM, CDR2 ANQGSEA. With 1 base removed from V and 1 base from J, the gap between germline ends came to 8 bases. This CDR3 region has 14 residues.

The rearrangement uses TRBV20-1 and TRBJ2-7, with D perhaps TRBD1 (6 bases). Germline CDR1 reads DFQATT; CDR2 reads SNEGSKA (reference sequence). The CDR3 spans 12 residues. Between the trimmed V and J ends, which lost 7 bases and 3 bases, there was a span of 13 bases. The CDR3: CSGGQDIYEQYF. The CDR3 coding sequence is TGCAGTGGGGGGCAGGATATCTACGAGCAGTACTTC.

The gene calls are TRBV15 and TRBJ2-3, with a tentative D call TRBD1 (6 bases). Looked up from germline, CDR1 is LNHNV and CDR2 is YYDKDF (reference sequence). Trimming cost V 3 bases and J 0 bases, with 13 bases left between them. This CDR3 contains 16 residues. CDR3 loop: CATSSFWTESTDTQYF. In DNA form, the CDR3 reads TGTGCCACCAGCAGCTTCTGGACAGAGAGCACAGATACGCAGTATTTT.

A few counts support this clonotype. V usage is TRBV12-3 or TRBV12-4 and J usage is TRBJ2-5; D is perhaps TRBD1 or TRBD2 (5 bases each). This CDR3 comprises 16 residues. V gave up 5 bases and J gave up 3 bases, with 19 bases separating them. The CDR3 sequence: CASSVSPGPLEETQYF. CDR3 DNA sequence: TGTGCCAGCAGTGTATCTCCGGGACCGCTAGAAGAGACCCAGTACTTC.

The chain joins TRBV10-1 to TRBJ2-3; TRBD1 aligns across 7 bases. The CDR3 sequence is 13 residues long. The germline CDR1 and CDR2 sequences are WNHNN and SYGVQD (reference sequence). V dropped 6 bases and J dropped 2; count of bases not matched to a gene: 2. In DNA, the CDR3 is TGCGCCAGCAGGAGGGGGCTCACAGATACGCAGTATTTT. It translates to CASRRGLTDTQYF.

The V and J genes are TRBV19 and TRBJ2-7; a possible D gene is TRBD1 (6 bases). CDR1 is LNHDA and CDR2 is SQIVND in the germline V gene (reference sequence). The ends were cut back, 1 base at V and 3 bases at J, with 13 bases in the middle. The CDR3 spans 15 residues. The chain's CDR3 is CASSIGGDTVYEQYF. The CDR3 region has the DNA TGTGCCAGTAGTATAGGAGGGGACACCGTCTACGAGCAGTACTTC.

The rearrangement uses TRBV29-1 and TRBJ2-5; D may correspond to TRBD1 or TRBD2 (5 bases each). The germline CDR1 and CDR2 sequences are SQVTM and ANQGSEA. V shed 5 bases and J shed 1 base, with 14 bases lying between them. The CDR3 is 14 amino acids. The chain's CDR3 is CSVHPGRLQETQYF. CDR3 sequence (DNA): TGCAGCGTTCATCCGGGACGGCTCCAAGAGACCCAGTACTTC.

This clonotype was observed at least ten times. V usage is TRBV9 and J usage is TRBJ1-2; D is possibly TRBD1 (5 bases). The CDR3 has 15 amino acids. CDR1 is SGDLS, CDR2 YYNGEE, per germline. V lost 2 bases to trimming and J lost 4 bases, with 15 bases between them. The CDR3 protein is CASSVHYTGSYGYTF. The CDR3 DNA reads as TGTGCCAGCAGCGTCCATTACACAGGAAGCTATGGCTACACCTTC.

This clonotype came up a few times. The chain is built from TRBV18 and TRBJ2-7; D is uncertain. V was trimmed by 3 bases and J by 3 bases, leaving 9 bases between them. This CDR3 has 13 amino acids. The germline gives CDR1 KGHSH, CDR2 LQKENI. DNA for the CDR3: TGTGCCAGCTCACCGGTGAAATTCTACGAGCAGTACTTC. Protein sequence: CASSPVKFYEQYF. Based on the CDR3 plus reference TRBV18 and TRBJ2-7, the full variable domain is NAGVMQNPRHLVRRRGQEARLRCSPMKGHSHVYWYRQLPEEGLKFMVYLQKENIIDESGMPKERFSAEFPKEGPSILRIQQVVRGDSAAYFCASSPVKFYEQYFGPGTRLTVT.

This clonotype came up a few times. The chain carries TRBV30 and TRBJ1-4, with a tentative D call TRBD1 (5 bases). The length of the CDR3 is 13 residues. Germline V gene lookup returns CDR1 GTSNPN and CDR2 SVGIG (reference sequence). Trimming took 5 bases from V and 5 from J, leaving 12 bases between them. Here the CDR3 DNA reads TGTGCCTGGGGGGGGACGGCAAATGAAAAACTGTTTTTT. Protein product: CAWGGTANEKLFF.

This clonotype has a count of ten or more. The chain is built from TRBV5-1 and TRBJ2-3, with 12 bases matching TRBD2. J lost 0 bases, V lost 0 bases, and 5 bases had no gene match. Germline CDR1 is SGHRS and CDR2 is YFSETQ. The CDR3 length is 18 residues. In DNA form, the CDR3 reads TGCGCCAGCAGCTTGGGGACTAGCGGGACGACTAGCACAGATACGCAGTATTTT. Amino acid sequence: CASSLGTSGTTSTDTQYF.

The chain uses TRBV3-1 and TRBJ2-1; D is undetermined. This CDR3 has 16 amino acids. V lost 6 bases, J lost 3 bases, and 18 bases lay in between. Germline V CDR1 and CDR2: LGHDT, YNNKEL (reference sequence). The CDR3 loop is CASSPPHPAGYNEQFF. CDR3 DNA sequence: TGTGCCAGCAGTCCCCCGCATCCAGCAGGCTACAATGAGCAGTTCTTC.